This is a list of T cell receptor beta chains from one sample in a study of cytomegalovirus exposure and HLA in healthy donors. Only in-frame clones appear in the TCRdb table, and some are missing; sequencing was by immunoSEQ multiplex PCR. The sample contains some 160,000 clones, more than 75% of which appear only once. Material for sequencing was PBMCs. All receptors derive from a man younger than 35 in good health and CMV-seronegative. The CDR3 runs from the conserved cysteine through the conserved F or W. D genes are given only for firm matches. Expanded clones get a size class; other rows say once, few or many, or leave the size out.

J,D,size,V,DNA,CDR3
TRBJ1-2,.,.,TRBV19,TGTGCCAGTAGTCTCCGGGGGGCTGAGAATGGCTACACCTTC,CASSLRGAENGYTF
TRBJ1-4,.,.,TRBV4-1,TGCGCCAGCAGCCAGGCTCGGGTTCCTAATGAAAAACTGTTTTTT,CASSQARVPNEKLFF
TRBJ2-5,.,.,TRBV6-5,TGTGCCAGCAGTTCCCAACGCTCAGTCAAAGAGACCCAGTACTTC,CASSSQRSVKETQYF
TRBJ2-5,TRBD2,.,TRBV6-5,TGTGCCAGCAGTTTATTGACTAGCAGGGAAGAGACCCAGTACTTC,CASSLLTSREETQYF
TRBJ2-3,.,.,TRBV7-9,TGTGCCAGCAGCATTTTTAGGGAGAATACGCAGTATTTT,CASSIFRENTQYF
TRBJ2-3,TRBD2,.,TRBV5-1,TGCGCCAGCAGCTTGGTCGGGACTAGCGGGGGGCGCACAGATACGCAGTATTTT,CASSLVGTSGGRTDTQYF
TRBJ2-1,TRBD2,few,TRBV5-1,TGCGCCAGCAGCTTGGGACTAGCGGGGGGGCCCTCGGATGAGCAGTTCTTC,CASSLGLAGGPSDEQFF
TRBJ1-2,.,.,TRBV28,TGTGCCAGCAGTTTAATTGAGGGCTATGGCTACACCTTC,CASSLIEGYGYTF
TRBJ1-1,.,.,TRBV7-9,TGTGCCAGCAGCTTATCGTTGAACACTGAAGCTTTCTTT,CASSLSLNTEAFF
TRBJ1-5,.,.,TRBV2,TGTGCCAGCAGTGAACAGGGGAATCAGCCCCAGCATTTT,CASSEQGNQPQHF
TRBJ2-4,.,.,TRBV28,TGTGCCAGCAGTTCCCGTTACGGTAGCAGGGTGGCCAAAAACATTCAGTACTTC,CASSSRYGSRVAKNIQYF
TRBJ2-3,TRBD2,.,TRBV11-2,TGTGCCAGCAGCTCTCCGGGACTAGCGGGCCTAAGCGGTACGCAGTATTTT,CASSSPGLAGLSGTQYF
TRBJ1-4,TRBD1,.,TRBV7-9,TGTGCCAGCAGCTTCGACAGGGCCAATGAAAAACTGTTTTTT,CASSFDRANEKLFF
TRBJ1-5,TRBD1,once,TRBV28,TGTGCCAGCAGACGGGACAGCGAAATTAAGGCCCAGCATTTT,CASRRDSEIKAQHF
TRBJ1-1,.,.,TRBV19,TGTGCCAGTAGCCAGGGAGGTTGGAACACTGAAGCTTTCTTT,CASSQGGWNTEAFF
TRBJ2-3,.,.,TRBV7-6,TGTGCCAGCAGCCACGGGGGTGGCACAGATACGCAGTATTTT,CASSHGGGTDTQYF
TRBJ2-5,.,.,TRBV10-3,TGTGCCATCAGTGACCCCGGACTGGCAGAGACCCAGTACTTC,CAISDPGLAETQYF
TRBJ2-7,.,.,TRBV28,TGTGCCAGCAGACTATCCTACGAGCAGTACTTC,CASRLSYEQYF
TRBJ1-5,TRBD1,.,TRBV11-2,TGTGCCAGCAGCTTAGAACGAAACCCCAGGACAGGAAGCAATCAGCCCCAGCATTTT,CASSLERNPRTGSNQPQHF
TRBJ1-1,.,.,TRBV30,TGTGCCTGGACCGCTTCGACAGGGAACACTGAAGCTTTCTTT,CAWTASTGNTEAFF
TRBJ1-5,.,.,TRBV19,TGTGCCAGTAGTTATTTTAGGACAACGGGTGACCAGCCCCAGCATTTT,CASSYFRTTGDQPQHF
TRBJ1-5,.,.,TRBV28,TGTGCCAGCAGTTTAGCCGGCGGATCATATCAGCCCCAGCATTTT,CASSLAGGSYQPQHF
TRBJ1-1,.,.,TRBV6-5,TGTGCCAGCAGTTACCAGGCGGGGGGCACTGAAGCTTTCTTT,CASSYQAGGTEAFF
TRBJ2-7,TRBD2,.,TRBV9,TGTGCCAGCAGCGTAGGGAGCGGGGGCTCCTACGAGCAGTACTTC,CASSVGSGGSYEQYF
TRBJ2-7,.,.,TRBV7-2,TGTGCCAGCAGCTTATGGGAGACCTACGAGCAGTACTTC,CASSLWETYEQYF
TRBJ1-3,TRBD1,.,TRBV4-1,TGCGCCAGCAGCCAAGATTGGGACAGGGGGCGAGAAAACACCATATATTTT,CASSQDWDRGRENTIYF
TRBJ2-2,TRBD1,.,TRBV5-1,TGCGCCAGCAGCTCCGAGGTAACAGGGGGTTACACCGGGGAGCTGTTTTTT,CASSSEVTGGYTGELFF
TRBJ2-5,TRBD2,.,TRBV13,TGTGCCAGCAGCTTGGCTAGCGGGGGGACCCAGTACTTC,CASSLASGGTQYF
TRBJ1-6,TRBD1,few,TRBV5-1,TGCGCCAGCAGCTCCGAAGGGGGCGACAGGGCACTCCACTTT,CASSSEGGDRALHF
TRBJ1-1,TRBD1,.,TRBV5-6,TGTGCCAGCAGCTTGTTACAGGGGCGAGATGACACTGAAGCTTTCTTT,CASSLLQGRDDTEAFF
TRBJ2-5,.,.,TRBV28,TGTGCCAGCAGTACCCGGGACTTCCAAGAGACCCAGTACTTC,CASSTRDFQETQYF
TRBJ1-1,.,.,TRBV6-5,TGTGCCAGCTATGGAGAATTGTACACTGAAGCTTTCTTT,CASYGELYTEAFF
TRBJ1-1,.,.,TRBV10-2,TGCGCCAGCAGTGAGTTGGGGGGCACTGAAGCTTTCTTT,CASSELGGTEAFF
TRBJ2-2,.,few,TRBV10-1,TGCGCCAGCAGTGGAGAGAACACCGGGGAGCTGTTTTTT,CASSGENTGELFF
TRBJ2-1,TRBD2,.,TRBV9,TGTGCCAGCAGCGTTACCGGGACTAGCTACAATGAGCAGTTCTTC,CASSVTGTSYNEQFF
TRBJ2-7,.,.,TRBV21-1,TGTGCCAGCAGCAAAGGGAACGGCGGGGAGCAGTACTTC,CASSKGNGGEQYF
TRBJ1-2,.,.,TRBV30,TGTGCCTGGAGTAGTGGGGGCGGCTACACCTTC,CAWSSGGGYTF
TRBJ1-5,TRBD1,many,TRBV2,TGTGCCAGCACCGATTATATAGGGACAGGGGGTGGTCCGCCCCAGCATTTT,CASTDYIGTGGGPPQHF
TRBJ2-2,.,few,TRBV28,TGTGCCAGCAGGCGGGACTACACCGGGGAGCTGTTTTTT,CASRRDYTGELFF
TRBJ1-1,.,.,TRBV10-1,TGCGCCAGCAGTGGACAGACGAACACTGAAGCTTTCTTT,CASSGQTNTEAFF
TRBJ2-4,TRBD2,.,TRBV5-1,TGCGCCAGCAGCGTCGGACTAGGAGAAAACATTCAGTACTTC,CASSVGLGENIQYF
TRBJ1-5,.,.,TRBV19,TGCGCCACGGTAGGGGCTAATCAGCCCCAGCATTTT,CATVGANQPQHF
TRBJ2-1,TRBD2,.,TRBV4-1,TGCGCCAGCAGCCAAGATCGGGGTAGCGGGAATGAGCAGTTCTTC,CASSQDRGSGNEQFF
TRBJ1-3,.,.,TRBV7-9,TGTGCCAGCAGCCCCAGGGAAGCATCTGGAAACACCATATATTTT,CASSPREASGNTIYF
TRBJ2-1,.,few,TRBV2,TGTGCCAGCAAAAACCCAGCCTACAATGAGCAGTTCTTC,CASKNPAYNEQFF
TRBJ2-2,.,.,TRBV9,TGTGCCAGCAGCGTGTCTGGGGAGCTGTTTTTT,CASSVSGELFF
TRBJ2-3,.,.,TRBV5-1,TGCGCCAGCAGCCGGGGTGTGGAGAGCGGGAGCACAGATACGCAGTATTTT,CASSRGVESGSTDTQYF
TRBJ2-1,TRBD2,.,TRBV5-4,TGTGCCAGCAGCAGCCGTAGCGGGGTCGGGCCCAATGAGCAGTTCTTC,CASSSRSGVGPNEQFF
TRBJ2-5,.,.,TRBV5-1,TGCGCCAGCAGTCGACGGGTGGGAGAGACCCAGTACTTC,CASSRRVGETQYF
TRBJ1-2,.,.,TRBV5-6,TGTGCCAGCAGCCCGGGGGGGACGGCCGGCGGGAGCTATGGCTACACCTTC,CASSPGGTAGGSYGYTF
TRBJ2-7,TRBD2,.,TRBV4-3,TGCGCCAGCAGCCGAGAGACTAGCGGGCGGTACGAGCAGTACTTC,CASSRETSGRYEQYF
TRBJ1-4,.,.,TRBV20-1,TGCAGTGCTCTGACAGACCAGCCGTTTTTT,CSALTDQPFF
TRBJ2-3,.,once,TRBV7-7,TGTGCTAGCAGCCGGCTCGGACAGATCACAGATACGCAGTATTTT,CASSRLGQITDTQYF
TRBJ2-2,.,.,TRBV19,TGTGCCAGTAGTATTAGCCCGCCGGGGGGGGAGCTGTTTTTT,CASSISPPGGELFF